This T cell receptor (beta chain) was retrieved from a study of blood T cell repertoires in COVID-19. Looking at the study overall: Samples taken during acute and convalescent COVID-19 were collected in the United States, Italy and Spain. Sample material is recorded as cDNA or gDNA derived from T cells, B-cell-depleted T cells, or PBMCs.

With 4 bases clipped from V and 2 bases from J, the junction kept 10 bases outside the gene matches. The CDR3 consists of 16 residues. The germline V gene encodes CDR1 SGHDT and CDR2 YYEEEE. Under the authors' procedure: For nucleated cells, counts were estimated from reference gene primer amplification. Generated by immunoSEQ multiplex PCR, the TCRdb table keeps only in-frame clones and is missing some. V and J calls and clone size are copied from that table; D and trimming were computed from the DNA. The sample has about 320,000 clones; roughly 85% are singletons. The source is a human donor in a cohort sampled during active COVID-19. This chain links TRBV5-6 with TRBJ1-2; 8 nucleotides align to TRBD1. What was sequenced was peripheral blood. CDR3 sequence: CASSPTGAGSNYGYTF. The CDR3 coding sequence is TGTGCCAGCAGCCCGACAGGGGCGGGCAGCAACTATGGCTACACCTTC.